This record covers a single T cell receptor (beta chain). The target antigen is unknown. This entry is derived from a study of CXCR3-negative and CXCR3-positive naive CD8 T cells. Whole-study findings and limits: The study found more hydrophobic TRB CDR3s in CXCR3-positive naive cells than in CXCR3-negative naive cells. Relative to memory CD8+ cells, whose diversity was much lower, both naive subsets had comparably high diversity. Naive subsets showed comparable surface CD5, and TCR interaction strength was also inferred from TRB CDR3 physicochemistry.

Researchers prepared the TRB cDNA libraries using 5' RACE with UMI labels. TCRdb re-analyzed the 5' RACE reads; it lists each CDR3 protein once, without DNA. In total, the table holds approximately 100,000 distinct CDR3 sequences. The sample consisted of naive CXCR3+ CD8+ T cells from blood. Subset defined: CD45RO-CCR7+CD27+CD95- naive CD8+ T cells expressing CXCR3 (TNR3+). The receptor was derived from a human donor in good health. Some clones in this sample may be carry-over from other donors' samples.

The CDR3 sequence: CASSDQRDEQFF. The V call is TRBV5-6, the J call TRBJ2-1; TCRdb's assignment of TRBD2 cannot be checked, as there is no DNA. The CDR3 has 12 residues. CDR1 and CDR2 (germline): SGHDT, YYEEEE.